This TCR beta chain is from a study of T cell responses to AZD1222 COVID-19 vaccine. As for this clone: Its antigen is currently unknown.

Whole-study results and caveats: Nearly half of spike-specific TCRs reportedly go after variant regions that carry no mutations. Just 5 to 7 people given AZD1222 tested seropositive at baseline. Donor demographics were predominantly white British with a female majority; clonal diversity may be underestimated.

Germline CDR1 is SEHNR and CDR2 is FQNEAQ (reference sequence). V lost 4 bases and J lost 7, with 13 bases in between. There are 14 residues in the CDR3. TCRdb's copy holds only in-frame clones and misses some; the assay was immunoSEQ multiplex PCR. The sample lists about 120,000 clones; 80% to 90% were seen once. The chain carries TRBV7-9 and TRBJ2-2, with D perhaps TRBD1 (7 bases). This receptor was obtained from an adult in good health. Sample: peripheral blood, taken on day 0 of MenACWY control vaccination. The CDR3 spells CASSSTGEDGELFF. The CDR3 nucleotides read TGTGCCAGCAGCTCTACAGGGGAGGACGGGGAGCTGTTTTTT. Combining the CDR3 with reference TRBV7-9 and TRBJ2-2 gives the whole variable domain DTGVSQNPRHKITKRGQNVTFRCDPISEHNRLYWYRQTLGQGPEFLTYFQNEAQLEKSRLLSDRFSAERPKGSFSTLEIQRTEQGDSAMYLCASSSTGEDGELFFGEGSRLTVL.